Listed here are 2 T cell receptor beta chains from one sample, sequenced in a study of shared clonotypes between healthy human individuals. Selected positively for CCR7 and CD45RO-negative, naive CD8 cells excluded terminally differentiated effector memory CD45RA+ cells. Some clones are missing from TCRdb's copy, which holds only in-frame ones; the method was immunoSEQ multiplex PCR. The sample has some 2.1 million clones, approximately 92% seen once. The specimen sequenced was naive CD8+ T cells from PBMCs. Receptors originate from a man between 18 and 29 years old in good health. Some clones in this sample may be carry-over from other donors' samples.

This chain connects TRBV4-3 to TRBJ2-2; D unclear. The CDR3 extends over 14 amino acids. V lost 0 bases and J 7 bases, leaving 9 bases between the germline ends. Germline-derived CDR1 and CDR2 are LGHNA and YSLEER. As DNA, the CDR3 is TGCGCCAGCAGCCAAGATTGGAGAGACGGGGAGCTGTTTTTT. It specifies CASSQDWRDGELFF.

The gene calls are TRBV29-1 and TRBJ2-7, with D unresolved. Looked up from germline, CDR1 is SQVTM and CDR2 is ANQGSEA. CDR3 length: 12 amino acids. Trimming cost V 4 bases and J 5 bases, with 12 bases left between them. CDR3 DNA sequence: TGCAGCGTTGTAACTACCTTTGACGAGCAGTACTTC. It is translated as CSVVTTFDEQYF.